The rows below give T cell receptor beta chains drawn from one sample of a study of human versus mouse CDR3 diversity and MHC coevolution. Assay used: immunoSEQ multiplex PCR; TCRdb lists only in-frame clones, some missing. The data hold about 60,000 clones, with about 94% observed a single time. Material for sequencing was naive CD4+ T cells from blood. Receptors were obtained from a person aged 55 to 70 in good health. Both conserved end residues are part of each CDR3. A D gene is named only where the DNA matches it firmly. The listing skips clone size in some rows; elsewhere it reads once, few, many or a size class.

>TRBJ1-2|TRBV19|few|TRBD1
TGTGCCAGTAGTCCAGGACAGGGTGGTGGCTACACCTTC
CASSPGQGGGYTF
>TRBJ2-6|TRBV18|NA|TRBD1
TGTGCCAGCTCACCGAGGAAGTTCGGGACAGAAGATTCTGGGGCCAACGTCCTGACTTTC
CASSPRKFGTEDSGANVLTF
>TRBJ1-1|TRBV11-1|NA|NA
TGTGCCAGCAGCTTGGGGCGTAACACTGAAGCTTTCTTT
CASSLGRNTEAFF
>TRBJ2-3|TRBV10-3|NA|NA
TGTGCCATCAGTGAGTCGGCGGCTAGATTTACAGATACGCAGTATTTT
CAISESAARFTDTQYF
>TRBJ2-7|TRBV15|NA|NA
TGTGCCACCAGCAGTCCCAGGCCGGGACAATACGAGCAGTACTTC
CATSSPRPGQYEQYF
>TRBJ2-5|TRBV15|NA|NA
TGTGCCACCAGCAGAGGATATCCCGCCACGGCGGATAGCCAAGAGACCCAGTACTTC
CATSRGYPATADSQETQYF
>TRBJ2-4|TRBV7-2|NA|TRBD2
TGTGCCAGCAGCACCTACGGGACTAGCGCGAACATTCAGTACTTC
CASSTYGTSANIQYF
>TRBJ1-6|TRBV10-3|NA|NA
TGTGCCATCAGTCAGGGGACAAATAATTCACCCCTCCACTTT
CAISQGTNNSPLHF
>TRBJ2-7|TRBV27|NA|NA
TGTGCCAGCAGTTCCGACAGGTTCTACTACGAGCAGTACTTC
CASSSDRFYYEQYF
>TRBJ2-5|TRBV5-1|NA|TRBD2
TGCGCCAGCAGCATGACTAGCGGGGTTCGAGAGACCCAGTACTTC
CASSMTSGVRETQYF
>TRBJ2-2|TRBV7-8|NA|TRBD1
TGTGCCAGCAGCTTCGGACAGGGCAACACCGGGGAGCTGTTTTTT
CASSFGQGNTGELFF
>TRBJ1-4|TRBV7-9|once|TRBD1
TGTGCCAGCAGCCCTTGGGACAGGGGGCAGCGAGAAAAACTGTTTTTT
CASSPWDRGQREKLFF
>TRBJ2-7|TRBV19|once|NA
TGTGCCAGTAGTTCGGAGGGCCGGTACGAGCAGTACTTC
CASSSEGRYEQYF
>TRBJ1-4|TRBV10-3|NA|NA
TGTGCCATCAGTGGCGGCATGGGAGATGAAAAACTGTTTTTT
CAISGGMGDEKLFF
>TRBJ2-1|TRBV19|NA|TRBD2
TGTGCCAGTAGTATCTCTAGCGGGAGCCACAATGAGCAGTTCTTC
CASSISSGSHNEQFF
>TRBJ2-3|TRBV5-1|NA|TRBD2
TGCGCCAGCAGCCCCCAAGCGGGAGGGAGCACAGATACGCAGTATTTT
CASSPQAGGSTDTQYF
>TRBJ1-3|TRBV18|few|NA
TGTGCCAGCTCCCCAGGGGCCTCTGGAAACACCATATATTTT
CASSPGASGNTIYF
>TRBJ1-2|TRBV27|NA|NA
TGTGCCAGCAGTTTCGTCGGACAGAACTATGGCTACACCTTC
CASSFVGQNYGYTF
>TRBJ2-5|TRBV9|once|TRBD2
TGTGCCAGCAGCGAAAATAGCGGGGGAGGGGAGACCCAGTACTTC
CASSENSGGGETQYF
>TRBJ2-2|TRBV5-1|NA|NA
TGCGCCAGCAGCCTGGGAACAGGGAACACCGGGGAGCTGTTTTTT
CASSLGTGNTGELFF
>TRBJ2-5|TRBV11-2|once|NA
TGTGCCAGCACCACCCTCAGTAGGGGAGAGACCCAGTACTTC
CASTTLSRGETQYF
>TRBJ2-2|TRBV5-4|NA|NA
TGTGCCAGCAGCTTGAACCCCCCGGGCGGGGAGCTGTTTTTT
CASSLNPPGGELFF
>TRBJ1-2|TRBV4-2|NA|TRBD1
TGTGCCAGCAGCCAAGGGACCGGGACAGGGGGCTTTAATGGCTACACCTTC
CASSQGTGTGGFNGYTF
>TRBJ2-5|TRBV7-6|few|TRBD1
TGTGCCAGCACCCTAGGGAGCCAGGGGGTTAGGGAGACCCAGTACTTC
CASTLGSQGVRETQYF
>TRBJ2-7|TRBV11-2|NA|TRBD1
TGTGCCAGCAGCTTGACAGGGGACGAGCAGTACTTC
CASSLTGDEQYF
>TRBJ2-1|TRBV7-3|NA|NA
TGTGCCAGCAGTCTTGGGAGCTACAATGAGCAGTTCTTC
CASSLGSYNEQFF
>TRBJ1-2|TRBV11-2|NA|TRBD1
TGTGCCAGCAGCGCCGACAGGGGCTATGGCTACACCTTC
CASSADRGYGYTF
>TRBJ2-7|TRBV5-1|NA|TRBD2
TGCGCCAGCAGCTCTCAGGCTAGCGGGGGGGCCGGGGAGCAGTACTTC
CASSSQASGGAGEQYF
>TRBJ2-1|TRBV18|NA|NA
TGTGCCAGCTCACCATTCGCGGGGAATGAGCAGTTCTTC
CASSPFAGNEQFF
>TRBJ2-7|TRBV5-1|NA|NA
TGCGCCAGCAGCTTACAGGGTATCCACGAGCAGTACTTC
CASSLQGIHEQYF
>TRBJ1-1|TRBV10-3|NA|NA
TGTGCCACCCGGTCCAGGGAGGAGGCTGAAGCTTTCTTT
CATRSREEAEAFF
>TRBJ2-5|TRBV19|NA|TRBD2
TGTGCCAGTAGGAGGGCTAGCGGGAGGGCCGCTAGGGGAGAGACCCAGTACTTC
CASRRASGRAARGETQYF
>TRBJ2-5|TRBV7-6|NA|NA
TGTGCCAGCAGCTACCCGGGACTCGAGGAGACCCAGTACTTC
CASSYPGLEETQYF
>TRBJ2-3|TRBV6-6|NA|TRBD2
TGTGCCAGCAGTCGCCCCCCGGGACTAGCAGATACGCAGTATTTT
CASSRPPGLADTQYF
>TRBJ2-7|TRBV7-2|NA|TRBD1
TGTGCCAGCAGCTTAGACGGGACAGGGTCTGGGGAGCAGTACTTC
CASSLDGTGSGEQYF